Detailed here is one T cell receptor beta chain. This clonotype was picked up a small number of times. Its binding antigen is unknown. The sample holds no much larger clone one base away, and base qualities are not on file. Systemically healthy Caucasian individuals from Russia, 35 to 50 in total and aged roughly 6 to 100 years, were included as donors. Each donor gave approximately 9.3 milliliters of peripheral blood, collected into EDTA-treated Vacutainer tubes. PBMCs were isolated by Ficoll-Paque density-gradient centrifugation, with at least 6 million obtained per sample. Total RNA, at least 5 micrograms per sample, was extracted from PBMCs with Trizol reagent. Naive CD45RAhigh/CD27high T cell percentages were measured by flow cytometry on a PBMC aliquot from every donor. Sequences MDHEN (CDR1) and SYDVKM (CDR2) are obtained from the germline V gene. V trim: 9 bases; J trim: 8 bases; unmatched bases: 12. The CDR3 has 13 amino acids, counting the end cysteine and phenylalanine. Kept here is only the CDR3 DNA, which spans 39 bases and is read in frame from base 1.

This specimen belongs to a study of blood T cells in healthy people across ages (dated by TCRdb to about 2015). Regarding the study in general: Template switching captured roughly one uniquely barcoded TCR beta cDNA molecule per two T cells in model experiments. The study measured age-related changes in TCR beta repertoire diversity using deep sequencing normalized with unique cDNA molecular identifiers. The donors were divided into four age groups: young (average roughly 15 years), middle-aged (about 39), aged (under 70) and long-lived (82). To avoid experimental bias, donors of different ages were distributed randomly across sequencing lanes. The study analyzed two additional independent replicas of 1 million unique cDNA reads from the same blood draw for two donors, one aged 18 to 30 and one aged 80 or older. Results and caveats for the whole study, not just this receptor: Observed TCR beta diversity correlated strongly with the percentage of naive T cells measured by flow cytometry. Donor CMV infection status was unknown, potentially confounding age-related changes in expanded clonotypes. Observed TCR beta diversity per million T cells fell roughly linearly with age, and a significant reduction was already apparent by age roughly 40. Total diversity estimates from one million sequenced T cells were considered lower bounds and underestimates. Compared with the aged group, the long-lived group had more naive CD4+ T cells, fewer expanded clones and increased TCR diversity, suggesting age selection. Bulk unsorted PBMC profiling prevented conclusive comparison of naive and antigen-experienced compartments.

The library was prepared using 5' RACE. The sample was run on an Illumina HiSeq 2500. The second PCR ran for about 6 to 12 cycles and used a J-beta primer mix along with a sample-barcoded 5' primer. A template-switch 5' adaptor carrying 12 random nucleotides introduced a unique molecular identifier onto each TCR beta cDNA molecule. Each sample yielded at least 2.5 million CDR3-containing paired-end reads. All of the RNA was converted into first-strand cDNA using the Mint cDNA synthesis kit, with a TRBC-specific oligonucleotide serving as the primer. All cDNA was treated with uracil-DNA glycosylase and then went through a first 18-cycle PCR with the universal primers M1SS and BC2_uni_R. The authors' analysis ran thus. For normalization, 1 million high-quality reads, each with a distinct molecular identifier, were randomly selected from each sample. Reads with shared molecular identifiers were discarded instead of being binned into consensus sequences. MiTCR, with a Q25 quality threshold and the strictest error-elimination algorithm, was used for CDR3 identification, clonotype clustering and error correction. A nonparametric unseen species model using Euler transformation provided a lower-bound estimate of total TCR beta diversity. Using fastp at Q25 and MiXCR, TCRdb reprocessed the public reads and kept productive beta chains. Merged by CDR3 protein, the rows form single entries marked with the most common genes and DNA. These V and J calls rely on TCRdb rather than the paper's analysis. The table for this sample lists some 1.7 million distinct CDR3 sequences; over 25% of them were counted only once. About 8% of the sample comes from the top ten.

The origin of this receptor is a woman in her 30s in good health. Sequenced input: blood. The chain employs TRBV28 and TRBJ2-7, with TRBD1 matching 8 junction bases. The CDR3 region: CASGQGRVYKQYF. The bases are TGTGCCAGTGGACAGGGACGTGTATACAAGCAGTACTTC. The variable domain in full, with residues beyond the CDR3 obtained from the reference TRBV28 and TRBJ2-7 genes, is DVKVTQSSRYLVKRTGEKVFLECVQDMDHENMFWYRQDPGLGLRLIYFSYDVKMKEKGDIPEGYSVSREKKERFSLILESASTNQTSMYLCASGQGRVYKQYFGPGTRLTVT.